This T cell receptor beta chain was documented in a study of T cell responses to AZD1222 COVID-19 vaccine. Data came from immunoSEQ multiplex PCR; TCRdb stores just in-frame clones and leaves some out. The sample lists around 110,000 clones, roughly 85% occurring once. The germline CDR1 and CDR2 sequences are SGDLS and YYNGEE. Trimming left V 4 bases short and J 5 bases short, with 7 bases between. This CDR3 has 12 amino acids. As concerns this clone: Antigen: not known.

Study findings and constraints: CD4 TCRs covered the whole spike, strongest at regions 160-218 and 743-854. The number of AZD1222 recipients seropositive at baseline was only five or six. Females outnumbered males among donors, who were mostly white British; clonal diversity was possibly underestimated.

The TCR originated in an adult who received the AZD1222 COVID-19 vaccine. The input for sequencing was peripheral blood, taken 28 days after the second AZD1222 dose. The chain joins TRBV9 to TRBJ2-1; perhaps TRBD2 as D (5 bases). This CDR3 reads CASSILDNEQFF. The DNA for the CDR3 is TGTGCCAGCAGCATACTAGACAATGAGCAGTTCTTC.